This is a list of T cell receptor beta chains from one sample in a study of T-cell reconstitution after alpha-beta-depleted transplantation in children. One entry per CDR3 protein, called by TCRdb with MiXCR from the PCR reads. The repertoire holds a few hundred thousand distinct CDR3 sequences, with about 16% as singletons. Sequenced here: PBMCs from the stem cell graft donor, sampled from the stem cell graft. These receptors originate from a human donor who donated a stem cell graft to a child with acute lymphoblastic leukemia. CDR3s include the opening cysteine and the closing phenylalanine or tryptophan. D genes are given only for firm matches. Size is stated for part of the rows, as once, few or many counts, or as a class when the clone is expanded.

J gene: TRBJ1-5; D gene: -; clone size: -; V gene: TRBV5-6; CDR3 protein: CASSFTPNQPQHF; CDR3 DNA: TGTGCCAGCAGCTTCACACCCAATCAGCCCCAGCATTTT
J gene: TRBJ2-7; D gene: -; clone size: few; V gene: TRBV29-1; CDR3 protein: CSVTASYEQYF; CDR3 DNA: TGCAGCGTAACAGCCTCCTACGAGCAGTACTTC
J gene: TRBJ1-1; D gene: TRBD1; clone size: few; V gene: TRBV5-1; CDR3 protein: CASSWGDRENTEAFF; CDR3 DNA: TGCGCCAGCAGCTGGGGGGACAGAGAGAACACTGAAGCTTTCTTT
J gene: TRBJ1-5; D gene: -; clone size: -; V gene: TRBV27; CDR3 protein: CASSLFSDQPQHF; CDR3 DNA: TGTGCCAGCAGTTTATTCTCAGATCAGCCCCAGCATTTT
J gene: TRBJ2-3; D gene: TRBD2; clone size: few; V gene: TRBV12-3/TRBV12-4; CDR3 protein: CASSPLADFSTDTQYF; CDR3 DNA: TGTGCCAGCAGCCCTCTAGCGGATTTTAGCACAGATACGCAGTATTTT
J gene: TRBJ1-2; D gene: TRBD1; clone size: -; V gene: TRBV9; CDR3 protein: CASSVEGWVGTADLVYGYTF; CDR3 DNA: TGTGCCAGCAGCGTAGAGGGGTGGGTCGGGACAGCCGATCTTGTCTATGGCTACACCTTC
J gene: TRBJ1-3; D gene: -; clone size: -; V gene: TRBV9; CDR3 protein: CASSEMDLLGLENTIYF; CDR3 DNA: TGTGCCAGCAGCGAGATGGACCTTCTCGGGCTGGAGAACACCATATATTTT
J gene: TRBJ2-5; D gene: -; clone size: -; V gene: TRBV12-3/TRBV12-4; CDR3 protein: CASSPGGFTPPQETQYF; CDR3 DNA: TGTGCCAGCAGTCCTGGGGGGTTTACCCCACCCCAAGAGACCCAGTACTTC
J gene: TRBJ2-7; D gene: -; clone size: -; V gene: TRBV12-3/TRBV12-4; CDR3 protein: CASSLGGGAGWAYEQYF; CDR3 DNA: TGTGCCAGCAGTTTGGGAGGGGGCGCTGGTTGGGCTTACGAGCAGTACTTC
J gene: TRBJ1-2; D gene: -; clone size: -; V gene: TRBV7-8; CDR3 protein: CASSFNRDGGYTF; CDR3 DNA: TGTGCCAGCAGCTTTAACAGGGACGGGGGCTACACCTTC